The 9 T cell receptor beta chains given below trace back to one sample, sequenced in a study of T cell responses to AZD1222 COVID-19 vaccine. Using immunoSEQ multiplex PCR, the repertoire was profiled, and TCRdb retains in-frame clones only, with some absent. The sample lists roughly 150,000 clones, about 93% occurring once. This specimen consisted of peripheral blood, obtained on day 0 of AZD1222 vaccination. Receptors originate from an adult in good health.

This chain connects TRBV3-1 (or the pseudogene TRBV3-2) to TRBJ1-4, with D uncertain. Trimming took off 0 bases at V and 5 bases at J, with 10 bases between the two ends. Germline CDR1 reads LGHDT; CDR2 reads YNNKEL (reference sequence). This CDR3 has 15 residues. CDR3: CASSQDSGLNEKLFF. The CDR3 region has the DNA TGTGCCAGCAGCCAAGATTCAGGCTTAAATGAAAAACTGTTTTTT.

The chain employs TRBV29-1 and TRBJ1-1, with no clear D. The germline CDR1 and CDR2 sequences are SQVTM and ANQGSEA. V lost 6 bases and J lost 1, with 12 bases in between. The CDR3 loop spans 13 amino acids. In DNA form, the CDR3 reads TGCAGCGTCTATATGACAAGGAACACTGAAGCTTTCTTT. Its translation is CSVYMTRNTEAFF.

This rearrangement joins TRBV11-1 to TRBJ1-1, with D tentatively TRBD1 (6 bases). There are 13 residues in the CDR3. Trimming took 3 bases from V and 11 from J, leaving 16 bases between them. CDR1 SGHAT and CDR2 FQDESV come from the germline V gene (reference sequence). CDR3 residues: CASSFQQGISAFF. CDR3 coding DNA: TGTGCCAGCAGCTTCCAACAGGGTATATCGGCTTTCTTT.

CDR3 nucleotides: TGTGCCAGCAGCTTAGACACATCAGATACGCAGTATTTT. It encodes CASSLDTSDTQYF. This chain uses TRBV11-3 with TRBJ2-3; D gene uncertain. Trimming took 0 bases from V and 4 from J, leaving 5 bases between them. The CDR3 runs 13 residues. Germline CDR1 reads SGHNT; CDR2 reads YENEEA.

This clone was recorded only once. This sequence joins TRBV6-6 and TRBJ1-2; no reliable D call. Trimming took off 0 bases at V and 0 bases at J, with 11 bases between the two ends. Germline V CDR1 and CDR2: MNHNY, SVGAGI (reference sequence). This CDR3 is built from 16 residues. The chain's CDR3 is CASSYSLTVTNYGYTF. The CDR3 DNA reads TGTGCCAGCAGTTACTCCTTGACGGTAACTAACTATGGCTACACCTTC.

This rearrangement joins TRBV9 to TRBJ2-1; D gene uncertain. The CDR3 extends over 15 amino acids. Germline loops: CDR1 SGDLS, CDR2 YYNGEE. With 0 bases removed from V and 9 bases from J, the gap between germline ends came to 16 bases. CDR3 nucleotide sequence: TGTGCCAGCAGCGTAGCTGGAAGTACCCTCGGTGAGCAGTTCTTC. It yields the protein CASSVAGSTLGEQFF.

This chain links TRBV3-1 (or the pseudogene TRBV3-2) with TRBJ2-5, with D perhaps matching TRBD2 (7 bases). Trimming shortened V by 4 bases and J by 1 base, and 16 bases separated the two germline ends. The CDR3 consists of 16 residues. CDR1 and CDR2 (germline): LGHDT, YNNKEL (reference sequence). DNA of the CDR3: TGTGCCAGCAGCCGAGGGGGGGTCGGAAGCCAAGAGACCCAGTACTTC. Its protein product is CASSRGGVGSQETQYF.

The chain combines TRBV18 with TRBJ2-1, with TRBD1 identical over 8 bases. The germline V gene encodes CDR1 KGHSH and CDR2 LQKENI. The CDR3 loop spans 15 amino acids. After removal of 4 bases from V and 4 bases from J, the junction contained 6 bases not matched to a gene. The CDR3: CASSLTGASYNEQFF. In DNA, the CDR3 is TGTGCCAGCTCACTGACAGGGGCCTCATACAATGAGCAGTTCTTC.

This clone was counted a single time. The CDR3 DNA is TGTGCCAGCAGCTTAGGGTCGGGACTCGGTGGCTACACCTTC. Amino acids: CASSLGSGLGGYTF. V gene TRBV7-8 combines with J gene TRBJ1-2, with D possibly being TRBD1 (5 bases). V was shortened by 1 base and J by 7 bases, with 13 bases between the two germline ends. CDR3 length: 14 residues. Per the germline V gene, CDR1 is SGHVS and CDR2 is FQNEAQ.